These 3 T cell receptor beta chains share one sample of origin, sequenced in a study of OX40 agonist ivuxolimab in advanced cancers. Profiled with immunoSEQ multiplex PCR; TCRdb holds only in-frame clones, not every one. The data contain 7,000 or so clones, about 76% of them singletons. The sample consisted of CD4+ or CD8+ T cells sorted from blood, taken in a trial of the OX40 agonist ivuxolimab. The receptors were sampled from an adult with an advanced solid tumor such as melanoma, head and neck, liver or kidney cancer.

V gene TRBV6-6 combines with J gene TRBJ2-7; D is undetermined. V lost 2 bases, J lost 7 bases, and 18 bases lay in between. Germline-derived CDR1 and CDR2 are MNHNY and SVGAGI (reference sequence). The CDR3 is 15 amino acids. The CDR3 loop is CASSYVRLSMGEQYF. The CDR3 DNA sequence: TGTGCCAGCAGTTACGTTCGTCTGTCCATGGGGGAGCAGTACTTC.

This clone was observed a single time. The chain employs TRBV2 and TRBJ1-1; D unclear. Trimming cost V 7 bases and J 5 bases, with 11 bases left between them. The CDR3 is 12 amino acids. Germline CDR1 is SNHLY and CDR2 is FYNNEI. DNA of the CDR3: TGTGCCAGCAAAATCCCCCTGACTGAAGCTTTCTTT. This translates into CASKIPLTEAFF.

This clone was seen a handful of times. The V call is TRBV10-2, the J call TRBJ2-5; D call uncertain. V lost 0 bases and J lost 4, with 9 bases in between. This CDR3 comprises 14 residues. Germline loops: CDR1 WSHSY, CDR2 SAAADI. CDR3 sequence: CASSESRERETQYF. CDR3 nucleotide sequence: TGCGCCAGCAGTGAGTCCAGAGAGCGAGAGACCCAGTACTTC.